In this sample, the clone carrying this T cell receptor (beta chain) turned up many times. The data were taken from a study of T cells in Graves' hyperthyroidism and ophthalmopathy. What was amplified from RNA transcripts were TCR beta CDR3 regions. The TCR CDR3 first-round RT-PCR relied on the HTBI primer set. One entry per CDR3 protein results from TCRdb running MiXCR on the multiplex PCR reads. This sample has 300,000 to 350,000 distinct CDR3 sequences, with 16% found just once. The sequenced sample consisted of blood. The clonotype was recovered from a man younger than 40 with Graves' hyperthyroidism.

DNA of the CDR3: TGTGCCAGCAGTTTATTACAGGTTGAGGGTACAAATGAGCAGTTCTTC. It yields the protein CASSLLQVEGTNEQFF. The V gene is TRBV28, the J gene TRBJ2-1; D may correspond to TRBD1 or TRBD2 (5 bases each). This CDR3 is 16 amino acids long. From germline, CDR1 is MDHEN and CDR2 SYDVKM. Trimming shortened V by 1 base and J by 7 bases, and 17 bases separated the two germline ends.